This T cell receptor (beta chain) was profiled in a study of chemoradiotherapy in HPV16-positive cancers. Clones were sequenced by immunoSEQ multiplex PCR, and TCRdb holds only the in-frame ones, with some missing. The table shows roughly 4,700 clones, with 70% to 80% occurring only once. The CDR3 is 13 amino acids. The germline CDR1 and CDR2 sequences are SGHRS and YFSETQ. The sequence was obtained from a human donor with HPV-associated anogenital cancer. V gene TRBV5-1 combines with J gene TRBJ2-5; D remains unclear. TRBJ2-7 matches the DNA end more closely, so the J call is doubtful. The sequencing used tumor tissue, collected from a patient who underwent chemoradiotherapy. This CDR3 reads CASSALVGYEQYF. In nucleotides, the CDR3 is TGCGCCAGCAGTGCCCTAGTAGGCTACGAGCAGTACTTC.